Included here is one TCR beta chain sequence, with context. The sample originates from a study of TIL therapy for anti-PD-1-resistant metastatic lung cancer. Study details: Tumor harvest preceded PD-1/PD-L1 blockade, followed by nivolumab treatment. Most patients had lung adenocarcinoma. Median tumor mutation burden was roughly 1.5 mutations per megabase.

Time point noted: pre-treatment sample, taken before nivolumab and TIL therapy. Sequencing used immunoSEQ v3. Clones were read by immunoSEQ multiplex PCR, and TCRdb kept only the in-frame ones, dropping some. The table includes about 14,000 clones, around 88% detected once. Germline-derived CDR1 and CDR2 are MNHNY and SVGAGI (reference sequence). The V and J ends lost 6 bases and 0 bases respectively, with 6 bases between them. This CDR3 region has 13 residues. The sample was blood, taken at baseline. This receptor was obtained from a person between 25 and 79 years old with non-small cell lung cancer. The chain uses TRBV6-6 and TRBJ1-3; D is unclear. The DNA of the CDR3 is TGTGCCAGCAGCCGGTACTCTGGAAACACCATATATTTT. It encodes CASSRYSGNTIYF.